This T cell receptor beta chain was observed in a study of blood T cell repertoires in COVID-19. Study-wide background: Samples of COVID-19 (acute and convalescent) were obtained from the United States, Italy and Spain. Sample material is recorded as cDNA or gDNA derived from T cells, B-cell-depleted T cells, or PBMCs.

Original data processing: By means of reference gene primer amplification, nucleated cell counts were estimated. TCRdb's copy holds only in-frame clones and misses some; the assay was immunoSEQ multiplex PCR. D and trimming were read from the DNA, whereas the V and J calls and clone size are those reported in that table. The data hold 150,000 to 200,000 clones, with 75% to 90% observed a single time. This clone was seen just once. Germline values: CDR1 MNHEY, CDR2 SMNVEV (reference sequence). The J segment lost 4 bases and the V segment lost 8 bases, leaving 0 bases of the junction unmatched. The CDR3 totals 12 residues.

Sequenced material: peripheral blood. The sequence was collected from a man between 65 and 85 years old with active or convalescent COVID-19. The chain employs TRBV27 and TRBJ2-7; 12 positions match TRBD2. The DNA for the CDR3 is TGTGCCAGCGGACTAGCGGGATACGAGCAGTACTTC. This encodes CASGLAGYEQYF.